A single TCR beta chain is shown here with its context. This receptor's antigen is unknown. There are no base qualities to consult, and no much larger clone falls within one base. The junction carries 16 bases between V and J, which are trimmed by 0 bases and 3 bases respectively. The CDR3 sequence holds 17 residues, the cysteine and phenylalanine included. Just CDR3 DNA is preserved here, 51 bases in frame from base 1. According to the germline V gene, CDR1 reads SGHRS and CDR2 reads YFSETQ. This entry comes from a study of blood T cell repertoires in COVID-19 (dated by TCRdb to 2019 to 2021). For the wider study: Samples covering the acute and convalescent phases of COVID-19 were provided by collaborators in the United States, Italy and Spain. The prospective study material was composed of cDNA or gDNA derived from T cells, B-cell-depleted T cells, or PBMCs. Subjects who had been exposed to COVID-19, were actively infected with it, or had recovered from it provided the deeply sampled blood TCRbeta repertoires that made up the dataset. Samples were obtained from the ongoing ImmuneRACE study (first 160 participants) and from about 1,300 subjects provided by 6 global collaborators. Sample metadata almost always included a de-identified subject ID, COVID-19 status, age in years and sex. Where available, HLA class I and class II types were obtained from metadata supplied by the sample provider rather than from assay-based typing. A freely available public database, intended as a resource for researchers studying the immune response to SARS-CoV-2, is where the repertoires were released.

TCRbeta CDR3 regions were amplified from genomic DNA by means of the immunoSEQ Assay, a bias-controlled multiplex PCR. The study's processing was this. Within the assay, amplification of reference gene primers was used to estimate how many nucleated cells each sample contained. Sequence reads were collapsed and filtered to measure the absolute abundance of every unique TCRbeta CDR3 rearrangement. For each sample, productive Simpson clonality was calculated by taking the square root of Simpson's diversity index across productive rearrangements. TCRdb holds this immuneACCESS table with in-frame rearrangements only. Some clones are missing; in checked studies, unresolved V genes explain under half, and the rest has no known cause. V and J calls and clone size are given by that table; D and trimming were obtained from the DNA. The sample table holds some 150,000 clones, of which approximately 82% were seen once. The ten top clones hold roughly 7.9% of the sample.

The collaborating institutions used their own protocols to collect whole blood in K2EDTA tubes. For TCRbeta analysis, collaborator samples were shipped as frozen whole blood, as isolated PBMCs, or as DNA extracted from either sample type. Here is what the overall study found, with its caveats: How much clinical and demographic metadata was included differed by source and by participant, and the metadata was provided uncurated.

The rearrangement joined TRBV5-1 to TRBJ2-1, with a tentative D gene TRBD2 over 7 matching bases. Sequenced sample: peripheral blood. This TCR derives from a woman aged 45-65 years in a cohort sampled during active or convalescent COVID-19. The nucleotide sequence is given as TGCGCCAGCAGCTTGGCCGGGGGGCTAAGTTTCTACAATGAGCAGTTCTTC. This translates into CASSLAGGLSFYNEQFF.